This record concerns one T cell receptor beta chain sequence. The table came from immunoSEQ multiplex PCR; TCRdb's copy has only in-frame clones and leaves some out. The sample has about 280,000 clones; 85% are singletons. This entry comes from a study of blood T cell repertoires in COVID-19. This clonotype originated in a woman aged 45-65 years who had recovered from COVID-19. The sample comprised PBMCs or T cells enriched from blood (not recorded which).

The DNA of the CDR3 is TGTGCCAGCAGCTTGGAGTTAGGGGGCGGGCGGACTGAAGCTTTCTTT. This codes for CASSLELGGGRTEAFF. J is TRBJ1-1 and V is TRBV5-8; 7 bases agree with TRBD1. The CDR3 has 16 amino acids. Germline trimming cut 0 bases from V and 5 bases from J; bases unmatched to any gene: 10. The germline V gene has CDR1 SGHTS and CDR2 YDEGEE.